This paragraph covers one T cell receptor beta chain sequence. Its target is not known. This sample stems from a study of T-cell memory formation after mild COVID-19. General study points: Confirmation of SARS-CoV-2 specificity was lacking for second-wave clones peaking day 37. Cross-reactive memory appears to have joined, as suggested by some responding clones showing up in pre-infection memory.

The germline V and J ends were trimmed by 9 bases and 6 bases, with 17 bases remaining between them. Germline V CDR1 and CDR2: KGHDR, SFDVKD. The CDR3 runs to 14 residues. MiXCR, run by TCRdb on the 5' RACE reads, gives a single entry per CDR3 protein. The profile shows about 160,000 distinct CDR3 sequences, 25% to 40% of them singletons. The V and J genes are TRBV24-1 and TRBJ1-5; the D gene is possibly TRBD1 (6 bases). The receptor was isolated from an adult woman who had mild COVID-19 (a few samples of this study predate the infection). Cell type and time point are not known. The sequenced sample was PBMCs or a T cell subset sorted from them (not recorded which). The CDR3 sequence is CATLTYRVAQPQHF. The CDR3 coding sequence is TGTGCCACCCTTACTTACAGGGTCGCTCAGCCCCAGCATTTT.